The following is a T cell receptor (beta chain) sequence with its context. The sample belongs to a study of blood T cell repertoires in COVID-19. Study context: Whether acute or convalescent, the COVID-19 samples came from the United States, Italy and Spain. Sources were T cells, B-cell-depleted T cells, or PBMCs; the material itself was cDNA or gDNA.

Germline-derived CDR1 and CDR2 are WSHSY and SAAADI. This CDR3 has 13 residues. Trimming took 7 bases from V and 5 from J; bases not matched to a gene: 7. Study processing details: Using reference gene primer amplification, nucleated cell counts were estimated. Sequencing used immunoSEQ multiplex PCR; TCRdb keeps in-frame clones, though not all of them. The V and J calls and clone size are taken from that table; D and trimming were inferred from the DNA. This sample carries hundreds of thousands of clones, about 89% of them seen once, and the ten largest clones take about 6%. Sequenced sample: peripheral blood. The chain couples TRBV10-2 to TRBJ2-7; 8 bases line up with TRBD1. The TCR originated in a woman aged 45-59 years with COVID-19, enrolled during active disease. CDR3: CASIDRGTNEQYF. The CDR3 DNA is TGCGCCAGCATAGACAGGGGAACTAACGAGCAGTACTTC.